The entry below describes one T cell receptor beta chain. The antigen this receptor binds is unknown. Base qualities are not provided; no much larger clone lies one nucleotide away. All donors were healthy Caucasians. The study also sequenced three unrelated non-twin adults: a male aged 18 to 30, a male aged 50 to 59 and a female aged 50 to 59. Miltenyi CD45RO+ enrichment and human naive T-cell isolation kits were used to isolate memory (CD45RO+) and naive T cells from PBMC. The data stem from a study of identical twins (dated by TCRdb to 2015 to 2016). In the study overall: TCR alpha and beta repertoires from monozygotic twins, unrelated adults of various ages and cord blood were deep-sequenced to test whether fetal clonotypes persist. To rule out contamination, the twin experiments were replicated at different times with different library preparation protocols. Study-wide conclusions, independent of this receptor: Compared with coincidental sharing between unrelated individuals, out-of-frame TCR alpha sequences shared between twins showed an excess of sequences with low generation probability. Excess twin sharing in beta out-of-frame sequences was weaker because fewer shared sequences lowered the signal-to-noise ratio. Because the same donors could not be followed over many years, the conclusions relied on cross-sectional statistical analysis. Invariant T cells such as MAIT and iNKT could partly confound zero-insertion analyses, though diverse VJ usage argued against this for most clonotypes. Out-of-frame TCR alpha sharing in monozygotic twins was systematically underestimated by recombination models, whereas sharing between unrelated individuals was in agreement with the recombination models. Abundant cord blood beta clonotypes carried fewer insertions; young adult naive repertoires showed a weaker similar trend, while memory repertoires showed none.

The germline V gene encodes CDR1 SQVTM and CDR2 ANQGSEA. V is cut by 5 bases and J by 10 bases, and the space between the germline ends is 26 bases. Spanning cysteine to phenylalanine, the CDR3 consists of 15 amino acids. The only DNA kept is the CDR3, 45 bases in frame from the first base. The protocol used for the library was 5' RACE. Sequencing was carried out with an Illumina HiSeq 2000. Template switching introduced a universal primer binding site; the final cDNA contained a unique molecular identifier, enabling accurate counting of TCR cDNA molecules. Specific primers in the conserved constant-segment region were used to synthesize first-strand cDNA for TCR alpha and beta chains. To control for contamination, every cDNA library carried two barcodes: a SMART-Mk sample barcode plus Illumina barcodes. Two successive PCR steps introduced TruSeq adapter sequences along with Illumina sample barcodes. Sequencing of the TCR alpha and beta cDNA libraries was done on the Illumina HiSeq platform using custom primers. In the authors' own workflow: MiGEC was used to process raw reads and extract unique molecular identifiers, and MiXCR was used to find CDR3 positions. For each individual, recombination models were inferred using an EM algorithm with the repgenHMM and IGoR tools. Shared clonotypes were analyzed with the tcR package in R, and sharing was normalized by the product of cloneset sizes. Out-of-frame nonproductive sequences were analyzed to study raw recombination free of thymic and clonal selection effects. TCRdb cleaned the public reads at Q25 with fastp, built clones with MiXCR and kept in-frame beta chains. Entries that share a CDR3 protein sequence are merged under the most common genes and DNA. TCRdb assigned the V and J calls; the authors' analysis was not used. For this sample the table gives around 370,000 distinct CDR3 sequences, of which approximately 8.7% were detected only once. The top ten hold more than 8% of the sample.

Rearrangement joined TRBV29-1 to TRBJ1-2; a tentative D match to TRBD1 spans 6 bases. Input material: naive T cells sorted from blood. The cell subset or site label, as the study defines it: cells isolated with a human naive T-cell isolation kit. The sequence derives from a woman aged 45-65 years in good health. Here is the DNA: TGCAGCGTTCACCGTGTTGGGGGACAAATCTCGGCCTACACCTTC. It is translated as CSVHRVGGQISAYTF.